What follows are 13 T cell receptor beta chains derived from one specimen sequenced in a study of blood T cell repertoires in COVID-19. Data came from immunoSEQ multiplex PCR; TCRdb stores just in-frame clones and leaves some out. The table has tens of thousands of clones, over 75% seen once. The source material was peripheral blood. The source is a woman aged 40 to 55 with acute or convalescent COVID-19.

DNA for the CDR3: TGTGCCAGTACCATCGGACAGGCTCCCTACAATGAGCAGTTCTTC. Encoded protein: CASTIGQAPYNEQFF. The rearrangement joins TRBV19 to TRBJ2-1; 7 nucleotides agree with TRBD1. The CDR3 loop spans 15 amino acids. Germline V gene lookup returns CDR1 LNHDA and CDR2 SQIVND (reference sequence). V shed 7 bases and J 2 bases; nucleotides not matched to a gene: 8.

The chain joins TRBV29-1 to TRBJ2-3; 9 bases align to TRBD2. The V gene end was trimmed by 3 bases and the J gene end by 6 bases; junction bases not matched to a gene: 13. CDR1 and CDR2 (germline): SQVTM, ANQGSEA. CDR3 length equals 16 residues. The CDR3 here is CSVDSPEGGGVDTQYF. CDR3 bases: TGCAGCGTTGACAGCCCCGAGGGCGGGGGGGTTGATACGCAGTATTTT.

The chain joins TRBV11-3 to TRBJ1-5; 10 bases match TRBD1. Per the germline V gene, CDR1 is SGHNT and CDR2 is YENEEA. Trimming removed 3 bases from V and 3 bases from J; junction bases left unmatched: 5. The CDR3 length is 16 residues. CDR3 bases: TGTGCCAGCAGCTTTCGGACAGGGGGTTCCAATCAGCCCCAGCATTTT. Translated: CASSFRTGGSNQPQHF.

This rearrangement joins TRBV9 to TRBJ2-2; 13 bases fit TRBD2. The germline V gene encodes CDR1 SGDLS and CDR2 YYNGEE. This CDR3 has 15 amino acids. J was trimmed by 7 bases and V by 3 bases; bases with no gene match: 3. CDR3 DNA sequence: TGTGCCAGCAGCGCGGGACTAGCGGGAAGCGGGGAGCTGTTTTTT. It encodes CASSAGLAGSGELFF.

The genes are TRBV11-2 and TRBJ2-5; 8 bases line up with TRBD2. This CDR3 is built from 17 residues. Germline lookup yields CDR1 SGHAT and CDR2 FQNNGV. With V trimmed by 1 base and J by 0 bases, 7 bases remained unmatched. CDR3 residues: CASSLGSGGLYQETQYF. The CDR3 DNA follows: TGTGCCAGCAGCTTAGGAAGCGGGGGCTTGTACCAAGAGACCCAGTACTTC.

This clone was seen once. The chain carries TRBV6-2 or TRBV6-3 and TRBJ1-2, with 10 bases identical to TRBD1. Germline V gene lookup returns CDR1 MNHEY and CDR2 SVGEGT. The trim removed 6 bases at V and 0 bases at J, leaving 4 bases unmatched. This CDR3 region has 15 residues. The CDR3 loop is CASSRTGGANYGYTF. The CDR3 DNA reads TGTGCCAGCAGCCGGACAGGGGGAGCTAACTATGGCTACACCTTC.

The V gene is TRBV7-8, the J gene TRBJ2-3; 8 bases match TRBD1. Trimming cost V 3 bases and J 3 bases; bases outside gene matches: 14. The CDR3 has 18 amino acids. The V gene's germline CDR1 is SGHVS and CDR2 FQNEAQ. The CDR3 region has the DNA TGTGCCAGCAGCTTTATGCAGGGGGCACAACTAGGAACAGATACGCAGTATTTT. Translated, it gives CASSFMQGAQLGTDTQYF.

This chain joins TRBV2 and TRBJ2-1, with a tentative D call TRBD1 (6 bases). Germline assignment: CDR1 SNHLY and CDR2 FYNNEI. This CDR3 comprises 13 residues. Trimming removed 6 bases at V and 5 bases at J, with 11 bases between. The DNA for the CDR3 is TGTGCCAGCAGCGTTAACAGGGACAATGAGCAGTTCTTC. This translates into CASSVNRDNEQFF.

This sequence joins TRBV18 and TRBJ2-2; D unresolved. This CDR3 comprises 14 residues. Trimming removed 3 bases from V and 0 bases from J, with 5 bases in between. Looked up from germline, CDR1 is KGHSH and CDR2 is LQKENI. CDR3 nucleotide sequence: TGTGCCAGCTCACCTCGAGCGAACACCGGGGAGCTGTTTTTT. Encoded protein: CASSPRANTGELFF.

V gene TRBV30 combines with J gene TRBJ1-6; D is perhaps TRBD1 (5 bases). The length of the CDR3 is 15 residues. Germline CDR1 reads GTSNPN; CDR2 reads SVGIG (reference sequence). The V end was cut by 3 bases, the J end by 14 bases, with 23 bases between. CDR3 coding DNA: TGTGCCTGGAGCACTAACTCCGGGACCGGGAGGACCCTCCACTTT. This encodes CAWSTNSGTGRTLHF.

J is TRBJ2-1 and V is TRBV27; maybe TRBD2 (6 bases). The CDR3 is made up of 14 amino acids. V was cut by 9 bases and J by 6 bases, with 18 bases left in between. Germline V gene lookup returns CDR1 MNHEY and CDR2 SMNVEV (reference sequence). The CDR3 DNA is TGTGCCAGTCGGCCCCCGGGAGTTGGCAATGAGCAGTTCTTC. This translates into CASRPPGVGNEQFF.

Written as DNA, the CDR3 is TGTGCCAGCACGCGAACCCCCAGCGGGCTCACAGATACGCAGTATTTT. It codes for CASTRTPSGLTDTQYF. The V gene is TRBV5-8, the J gene TRBJ2-3, with D possibly matching TRBD2 (6 bases). V lost 6 bases and J 2 bases, leaving 19 bases between the germline ends. This CDR3 is built from 16 residues. Germline lookup yields CDR1 SGHTS and CDR2 YDEGEE.

The chain couples TRBV7-3 to TRBJ2-3, with TRBD2 matching 13 bases. Germline CDR1 and CDR2: SGHTA and FQGTGA. This CDR3 contains 15 residues. V shed 6 bases and J 4 bases; nucleotides not matched to a gene: 4. In DNA, the CDR3 is TGTGCCAGCAGACTCGGACTAGCGGGGGCAGATACGCAGTATTTT. As protein: CASRLGLAGADTQYF.